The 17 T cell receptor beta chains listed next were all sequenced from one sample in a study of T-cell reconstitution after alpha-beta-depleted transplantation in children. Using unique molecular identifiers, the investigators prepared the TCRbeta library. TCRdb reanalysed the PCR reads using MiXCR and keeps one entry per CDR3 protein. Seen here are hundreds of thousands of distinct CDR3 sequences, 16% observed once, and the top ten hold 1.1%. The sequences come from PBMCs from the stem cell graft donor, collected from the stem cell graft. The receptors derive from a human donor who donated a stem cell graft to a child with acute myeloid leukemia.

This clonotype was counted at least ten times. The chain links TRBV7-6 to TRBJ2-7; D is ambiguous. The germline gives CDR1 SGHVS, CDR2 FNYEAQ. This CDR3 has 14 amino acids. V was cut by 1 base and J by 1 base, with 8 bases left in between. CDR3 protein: CASSLGGRSYEQYF. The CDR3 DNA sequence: TGTGCCAGCAGCTTAGGTGGCCGTTCCTACGAGCAGTACTTC.

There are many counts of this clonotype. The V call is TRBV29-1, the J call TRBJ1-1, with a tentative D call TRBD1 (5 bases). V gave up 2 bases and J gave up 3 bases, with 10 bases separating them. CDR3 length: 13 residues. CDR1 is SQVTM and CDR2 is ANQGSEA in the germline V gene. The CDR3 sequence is CSVERGGDTEAFF. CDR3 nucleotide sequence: TGCAGCGTTGAAAGGGGAGGGGACACTGAAGCTTTCTTT.

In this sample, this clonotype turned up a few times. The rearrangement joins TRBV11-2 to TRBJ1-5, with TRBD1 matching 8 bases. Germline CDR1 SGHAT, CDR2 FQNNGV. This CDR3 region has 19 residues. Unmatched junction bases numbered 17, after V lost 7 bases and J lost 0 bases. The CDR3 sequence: CASNKRRQGFWHSNQPQHF. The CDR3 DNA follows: TGTGCCAGCAACAAGAGGAGACAGGGGTTTTGGCATAGCAATCAGCCCCAGCATTTT.

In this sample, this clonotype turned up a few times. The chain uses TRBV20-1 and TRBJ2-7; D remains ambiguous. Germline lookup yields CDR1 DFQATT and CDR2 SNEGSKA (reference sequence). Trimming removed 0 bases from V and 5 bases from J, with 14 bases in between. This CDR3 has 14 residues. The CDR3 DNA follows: TGCAGTGCTAGAGATTACGCAGGTCGGCACGAGCAGTACGTC. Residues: CSARDYAGRHEQYV.

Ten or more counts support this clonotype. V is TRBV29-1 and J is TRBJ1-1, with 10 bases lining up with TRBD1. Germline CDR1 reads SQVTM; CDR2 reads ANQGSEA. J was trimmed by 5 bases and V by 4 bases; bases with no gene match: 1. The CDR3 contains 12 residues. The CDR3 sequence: CSVGGQGTEAFF. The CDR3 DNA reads TGCAGCGTTGGGGGACAGGGGACTGAAGCTTTCTTT.

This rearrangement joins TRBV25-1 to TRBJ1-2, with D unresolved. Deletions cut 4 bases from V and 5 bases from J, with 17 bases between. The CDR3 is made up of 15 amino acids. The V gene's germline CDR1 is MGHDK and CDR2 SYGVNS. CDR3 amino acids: CASSGGWDPWYGYTF. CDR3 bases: TGTGCCAGCAGTGGAGGTTGGGATCCCTGGTATGGCTACACCTTC.

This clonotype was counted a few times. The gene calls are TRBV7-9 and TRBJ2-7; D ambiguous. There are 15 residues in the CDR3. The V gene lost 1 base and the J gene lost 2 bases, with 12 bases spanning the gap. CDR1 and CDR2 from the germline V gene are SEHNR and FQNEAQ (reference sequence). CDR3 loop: CASSLDGSRPYEQYF. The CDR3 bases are TGTGCCAGCAGCTTAGACGGGTCACGGCCCTACGAGCAGTACTTC.

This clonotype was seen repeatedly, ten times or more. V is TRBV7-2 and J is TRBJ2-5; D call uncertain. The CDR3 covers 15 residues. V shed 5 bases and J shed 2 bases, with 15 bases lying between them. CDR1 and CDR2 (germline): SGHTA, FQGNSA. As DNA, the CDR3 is TGTGCCAGCAGCACCGGACGGTCAAGACAAGAGACCCAGTACTTC. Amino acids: CASSTGRSRQETQYF.

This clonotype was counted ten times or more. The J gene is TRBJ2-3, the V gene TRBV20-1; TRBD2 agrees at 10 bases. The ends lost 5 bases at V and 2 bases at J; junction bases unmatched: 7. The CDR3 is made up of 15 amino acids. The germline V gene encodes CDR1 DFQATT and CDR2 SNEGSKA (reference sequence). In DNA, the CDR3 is TGCAGTGCTCACTCCAGCGGGGGGGCCACAGATACGCAGTATTTT. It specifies CSAHSSGGATDTQYF.

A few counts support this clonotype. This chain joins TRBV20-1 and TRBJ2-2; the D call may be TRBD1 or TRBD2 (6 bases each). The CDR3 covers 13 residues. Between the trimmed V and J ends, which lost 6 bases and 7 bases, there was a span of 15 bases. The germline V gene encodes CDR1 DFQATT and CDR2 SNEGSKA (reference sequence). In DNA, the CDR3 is TGCAGTGCAGGGGGGTTAGTACGCGGGGAGCTGTTTTTT. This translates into CSAGGLVRGELFF.

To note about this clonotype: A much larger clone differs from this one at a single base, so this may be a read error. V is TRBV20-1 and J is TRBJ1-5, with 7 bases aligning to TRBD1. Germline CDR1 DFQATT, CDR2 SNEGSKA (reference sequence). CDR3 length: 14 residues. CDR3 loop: CSASGGGRGQPRHF. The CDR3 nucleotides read TGCAGTGCTTCAGGGGGGGGTCGAGGGCAGCCCCGGCATTTT.

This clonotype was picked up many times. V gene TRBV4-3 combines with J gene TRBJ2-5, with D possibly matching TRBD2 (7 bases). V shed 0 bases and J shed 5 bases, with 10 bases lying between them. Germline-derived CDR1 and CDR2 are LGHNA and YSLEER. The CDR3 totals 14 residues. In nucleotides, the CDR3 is TGCGCCAGCAGCCAAGATGAGGGGGGGGAGACCCAGTACTTC. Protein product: CASSQDEGGETQYF.

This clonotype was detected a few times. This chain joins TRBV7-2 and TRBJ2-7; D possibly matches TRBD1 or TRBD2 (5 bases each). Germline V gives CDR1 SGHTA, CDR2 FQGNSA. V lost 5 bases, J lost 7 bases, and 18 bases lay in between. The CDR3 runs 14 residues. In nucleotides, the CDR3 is TGTGCCAGCAGCCTAGGAATAGACTGGGGGGAGCAGTACTTC. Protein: CASSLGIDWGEQYF.

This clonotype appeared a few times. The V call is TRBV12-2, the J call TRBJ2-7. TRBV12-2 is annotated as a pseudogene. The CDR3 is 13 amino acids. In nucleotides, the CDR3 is TGTGCAAGTCGCTTAAGAAGGAGCTACGAGCAGTACGTC. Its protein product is CASRLRRSYEQYV.

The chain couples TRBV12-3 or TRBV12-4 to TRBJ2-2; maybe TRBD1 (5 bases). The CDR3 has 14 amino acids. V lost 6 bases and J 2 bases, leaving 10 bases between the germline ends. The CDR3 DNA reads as TGTGCCAGCAGCCCCGGACACAACACCGGGGAGCTGTTTTTT. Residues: CASSPGHNTGELFF.

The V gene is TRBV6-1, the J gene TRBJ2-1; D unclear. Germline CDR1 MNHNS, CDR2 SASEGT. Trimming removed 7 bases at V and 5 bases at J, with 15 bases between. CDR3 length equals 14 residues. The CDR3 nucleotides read TGTGCCAGCACCCCCAGTGGACCGCACAATGAGCAGTTCTTC. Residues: CASTPSGPHNEQFF.

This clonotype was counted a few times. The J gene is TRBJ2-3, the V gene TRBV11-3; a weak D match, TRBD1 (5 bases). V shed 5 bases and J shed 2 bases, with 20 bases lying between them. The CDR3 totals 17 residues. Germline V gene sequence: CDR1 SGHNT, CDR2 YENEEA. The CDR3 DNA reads TGTGCCAGCAGCCCGACCCGTTCCAGGGTCTTCACAGATACGCAGTATTTT. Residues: CASSPTRSRVFTDTQYF.